These 30 T cell receptor beta chains share one sample of origin, sequenced in a study of blood T cell repertoires in COVID-19. Here immunoSEQ multiplex PCR was the method, and the copy in TCRdb shows in-frame clones only, minus some. The sample yields about 200,000 clones, 85% to 90% seen once. Sequencing was performed on peripheral blood. These receptors were obtained from an elderly man with acute or convalescent COVID-19.

CDR3 residues: CASSSVLEQFF. For the CDR3, the DNA is TGTGCCAGCAGTTCCGTCCTGGAGCAGTTCTTC. The chain couples TRBV12-3 or TRBV12-4 to TRBJ2-1, with no clear D. Trimming left V 4 bases short and J 10 bases short, with 8 bases between. The CDR3 is 11 residues long.

The rearrangement joins TRBV19 to TRBJ1-2; 7 bases are a match to TRBD1. The trim removed 1 base at V and 3 bases at J, leaving 5 bases unmatched. Germline V gene data show CDR1 as LNHDA and CDR2 as SQIVND (reference sequence). CDR3 size: 15 residues. The CDR3 DNA reads TGTGCCAGTAGTATAGGAGCAGGGGGAGACTATGGCTACACCTTC. Translation gives CASSIGAGGDYGYTF.

The rearrangement joins TRBV5-8 to TRBJ1-2, with 9 bases matching TRBD1. The CDR3 totals 17 residues. J was trimmed by 4 bases and V by 2 bases; bases with no gene match: 12. Germline V gene lookup returns CDR1 SGHTS and CDR2 YDEGEE. Here the CDR3 reads CASSFSRDRGIGYGYTF. The CDR3 nucleotides read TGTGCCAGCAGCTTCAGCAGAGACAGGGGGATCGGCTATGGCTACACCTTC.

V and J are TRBV15 and TRBJ2-1; 7 nucleotides agree with TRBD1. J was trimmed by 0 bases and V by 0 bases; bases with no gene match: 11. The V gene's germline CDR1 is LNHNV and CDR2 YYDKDF (reference sequence). The CDR3 totals 19 residues. The CDR3 sequence is CATSRDRSRGPSSYNEQFF. CDR3 DNA sequence: TGTGCCACCAGCAGAGATCGGAGTAGGGGGCCTAGCTCCTACAATGAGCAGTTCTTC.

This chain joins TRBV27 and TRBJ2-3, with 9 positions matching TRBD1. Germline CDR1 is MNHEY and CDR2 is SMNVEV (reference sequence). This CDR3 region has 12 residues. Trimming cost V 6 bases and J 6 bases; bases outside gene matches: 1. Written as DNA, the CDR3 is TGTGCCAGCAGACAGGGGGCCGATACGCAGTATTTT. Translated: CASRQGADTQYF.

For the CDR3, the DNA is TGTGCCAGCAGCTTTCTAGGGGGACCGACAGGTTTAGGCTACACCTTC. This encodes CASSFLGGPTGLGYTF. The chain uses TRBV7-9 and TRBJ1-2; a possible D gene is TRBD1 (6 bases). Germline CDR1 reads SEHNR; CDR2 reads FQNEAQ (reference sequence). The CDR3 has 16 residues. V was trimmed by 3 bases and J by 8 bases, leaving 22 bases between them. The variable domain in full, completed from reference TRBV7-9 and TRBJ1-2, reads DTGVSQNPRHKITKRGQNVTFRCDPISEHNRLYWYRQTLGQGPEFLTYFQNEAQLEKSRLLSDRFSAERPKGSFSTLEIQRTEQGDSAMYLCASSFLGGPTGLGYTFGSGTRLTVV.

The chain carries TRBV7-2 and TRBJ1-3, with D unresolved. The germline V gene has CDR1 SGHTA and CDR2 FQGNSA. CDR3 length: 16 residues. Deletions cut 0 bases from V and 0 bases from J, with 9 bases between. The CDR3 protein is CASSLAAAYSGNTIYF. The CDR3 DNA sequence: TGTGCCAGCAGCTTAGCCGCGGCCTACTCTGGAAACACCATATATTTT.

The chain carries TRBV15 and TRBJ1-3, with D tentatively TRBD1 (6 bases). Per the germline V gene, CDR1 is LNHNV and CDR2 is YYDKDF (reference sequence). The CDR3 is 16 amino acids. V was cut by 0 bases and J by 0 bases, with 9 bases left in between. The CDR3: CATSRDRGGSGNTIYF. The CDR3 bases are TGTGCCACCAGCAGAGATCGAGGGGGCTCTGGAAACACCATATATTTT.

In this sample, this clone turned up once. The rearrangement uses TRBV28 and TRBJ2-7; 7 nucleotides line up with TRBD2. CDR3 length: 15 amino acids. Looked up from germline, CDR1 is MDHEN and CDR2 is SYDVKM. V gave up 7 bases and J gave up 0 bases; unmatched junction bases: 9. The CDR3 sequence is CASTTPRELSYEQYF. Written as DNA, the CDR3 is TGTGCCAGCACAACCCCGCGGGAGCTCTCCTACGAGCAGTACTTC.

The DNA for the CDR3 is TGTGCCAGCTCACCTAGCGGGAGAGGCACCGGGGAGCTGTTTTTT. As protein: CASSPSGRGTGELFF. The chain is built from TRBV18 and TRBJ2-2; TRBD2 matches at 9 bases. Germline assignment: CDR1 KGHSH and CDR2 LQKENI. V lost 3 bases and J lost 4; bases outside the gene matches: 3. CDR3 length: 15 amino acids.

The genes are TRBV10-2 and TRBJ2-5, with 9 nucleotides matching TRBD1. Germline V CDR1 and CDR2: WSHSY, SAAADI. The CDR3 has 16 amino acids. Trimming at V came to 3 bases and at J to 4 bases, leaving 9 bases not matched to a gene. CDR3 DNA sequence: TGCGCCAGCAGTGACCCCCGGGACAGGGAACCAGAGACCCAGTACTTC. Translated, it gives CASSDPRDREPETQYF.

CDR3 bases: TGTGCCTGGAGTTCCCCACTTAGTAATGAAAAACTGTTTTTT. This codes for CAWSSPLSNEKLFF. The chain links TRBV30 to TRBJ1-4; D unresolved. The CDR3 extends over 14 amino acids. The germline V gene has CDR1 GTSNPN and CDR2 SVGIG (reference sequence). V was cut by 2 bases and J by 4 bases, with 11 bases left in between.

The rearrangement uses TRBV18 and TRBJ1-1; no reliable D call. Germline values: CDR1 KGHSH, CDR2 LQKENI. This CDR3 is 13 amino acids long. Trimming cost V 5 bases and J 1 base, with 8 bases left between them. In nucleotides, the CDR3 is TGTGCCAGCTCATTCAGTGAGAACACTGAAGCTTTCTTT. Its protein is CASSFSENTEAFF.

The chain combines TRBV19 with TRBJ2-4; 9 positions match TRBD2. V lost 5 bases, J lost 0 bases, and 5 bases stayed unmatched. There are 16 residues in the CDR3. CDR1 and CDR2 from the germline V gene are LNHDA and SQIVND (reference sequence). CDR3 DNA sequence: TGTGCCAGTAGTGTTAGCGGGGGTTTAGCCAAAAACATTCAGTACTTC. It codes for CASSVSGGLAKNIQYF.

In its sample, this clone was seen a few times. The genes are TRBV27 and TRBJ1-1; D not resolved. The CDR3 totals 13 residues. V lost 6 bases to trimming and J lost 0 bases, with 8 bases between them. CDR1 is MNHEY and CDR2 is SMNVEV in the germline V gene (reference sequence). The CDR3 loop is CASRAVMNTEAFF. CDR3 sequence (DNA): TGTGCCAGCAGGGCCGTTATGAACACTGAAGCTTTCTTT.

The chain links TRBV7-2 to TRBJ2-3, with D unresolved. V gave up 5 bases and J gave up 2 bases, with 11 bases separating them. Per germline, CDR1 SGHTA and CDR2 FQGNSA. The length of the CDR3 is 14 residues. CDR3 in amino acids: CASSEEWATDTQYF. DNA of the CDR3: TGTGCCAGCAGCGAAGAGTGGGCCACAGATACGCAGTATTTT.

On this clone itself: One end of the junction is discordant with germline, which a read error may explain. The chain links TRBV7-7 to TRBJ2-1; D is undetermined. Looked up from germline, CDR1 is SSHAT and CDR2 is FNYEAQ (reference sequence). The CDR3 spans 13 residues. The CDR3 sequence is CASSFSVLDEQFF. The DNA of the CDR3 is TGTGCTAGCAGCTTTTCGGTATTGGATGAGCAGTTCTTC.

V usage is TRBV6-2 or TRBV6-3 and J usage is TRBJ1-5; TRBD1 might be the D (5 bases). The germline CDR1 and CDR2 sequences are MNHEY and SVGEGT. V lost 4 bases, J lost 7 bases, and 20 bases lay in between. The CDR3 is 16 residues long. As DNA, the CDR3 is TGTGCCAGCAGTTTCCAGCAGGGAGGGGTACGGCAGCCCCAGCATTTT. This translates into CASSFQQGGVRQPQHF.

The CDR3, as DNA: TGTGCCAGCAACAGACTAAGCGGGGAGACCCAGTACTTC. Its protein is CASNRLSGETQYF. V is TRBV7-2 and J is TRBJ2-5; a possible D gene is TRBD2 (6 bases). This CDR3 comprises 13 residues. CDR1 is SGHTA, CDR2 FQGNSA, per germline. V was clipped by 7 bases and J by 5 bases, with 14 bases between them.

V gene TRBV5-7 combines with J gene TRBJ1-5; 10 positions agree with TRBD1. TRBV5-7 is assigned to the ORF class and has an uncertain function. This CDR3 has 15 residues. V lost 3 bases to trimming and J lost 5 bases; unmatched junction nucleotides: 5. CDR3 coding DNA: TGTGCCAGCAGCTCACCGGGACAGGGGCATCAGCCCCAGCATTTT. This translates into CASSSPGQGHQPQHF.

The V call is TRBV27, the J call TRBJ1-4; 7 bases align to TRBD1. The CDR3 extends over 13 amino acids. CDR1 MNHEY and CDR2 SMNVEV come from the germline V gene (reference sequence). V trimming: 8 bases; J trimming: 1 base; junction bases outside the gene matches: 1. Written as DNA, the CDR3 is TGTGCCAGCCGACAGGGAACTAATGAAAAACTGTTTTTT. This encodes CASRQGTNEKLFF.

The chain is built from TRBV7-9 and TRBJ1-1; the D gene is possibly TRBD1 (6 bases). The CDR3 totals 15 residues. The germline V and J ends were trimmed by 1 base and 7 bases, with 16 bases remaining between them. From germline, CDR1 is SEHNR and CDR2 FQNEAQ (reference sequence). The CDR3 is CASSLENPGVSEAFF. The CDR3 DNA reads TGTGCCAGCAGCTTAGAGAATCCAGGGGTCAGTGAAGCTTTCTTT.

The chain couples TRBV5-6 to TRBJ2-2; 7 bases are a match to TRBD1. The CDR3 runs to 14 residues. CDR1 and CDR2 from the germline V gene are SGHDT and YYEEEE. V lost 2 bases, J lost 6 bases, and 4 bases stayed unmatched. This CDR3 is CASSFRQGAGELFF. The CDR3 DNA follows: TGTGCCAGCAGCTTTAGGCAGGGGGCCGGGGAGCTGTTTTTT.

The chain joins TRBV5-4 to TRBJ2-1; TRBD2 agrees at 8 bases. The germline CDR1 and CDR2 sequences are SGHNT and YYREEE (reference sequence). This CDR3 has 14 residues. After removal of 6 bases from V and 6 bases from J, the junction contained 8 bases not matched to a gene. CDR3 in amino acids: CASNVGTRSNEQFF. The CDR3, as DNA: TGTGCCAGCAATGTGGGGACTAGAAGCAATGAGCAGTTCTTC.

V gene TRBV7-8 combines with J gene TRBJ2-1, with 8 nucleotides matching TRBD1. The CDR3 is 17 residues long. V dropped 5 bases and J dropped 5; count of bases not matched to a gene: 14. Germline CDR1 SGHVS, CDR2 FQNEAQ. CDR3 coding DNA: TGTGCCAGCAGCCCAACCCCCGGGACAGGCGATGACAATGAGCAGTTCTTC. It yields the protein CASSPTPGTGDDNEQFF.

This chain uses TRBV7-9 with TRBJ2-3; D unclear. The CDR3 is made up of 13 amino acids. The ends were cut back, 8 bases at V and 0 bases at J, with 9 bases in the middle. The germline gives CDR1 SEHNR, CDR2 FQNEAQ (reference sequence). The DNA of the CDR3 is TGTGCCAGCGAGCCCGCCAGCACAGATACGCAGTATTTT. Its translation: CASEPASTDTQYF.

J is TRBJ2-2 and V is TRBV6-4, with 10 bases matching TRBD1. The CDR3 is 16 residues long. V was clipped by 6 bases and J by 6 bases; unmatched bases: 10. Germline V lookup: CDR1 MRHNA, CDR2 SNTAGT. In DNA, the CDR3 is TGTGCCAGCAGCGCCCGACAGGGGGCTGGCTCCGGGGAGCTGTTTTTT. Protein sequence: CASSARQGAGSGELFF.

The rearrangement uses TRBV4-1 and TRBJ1-5; 8 bases map to TRBD1. With 3 bases clipped from V and 0 bases from J, the junction kept 7 bases outside the gene matches. This CDR3 is 17 amino acids long. CDR1 MGHRA and CDR2 YSYEKL come from the germline V gene. This CDR3 is CASSHGQGTASNQPQHF. CDR3 in DNA: TGCGCCAGCAGCCACGGACAGGGTACTGCTAGCAATCAGCCCCAGCATTTT.

A single count supports this clone. The chain employs TRBV2 and TRBJ2-7; TRBD2 matches at 7 bases. V lost 9 bases to trimming and J lost 4 bases; unmatched junction nucleotides: 6. The CDR3 is made up of 12 amino acids. Per the germline V gene, CDR1 is SNHLY and CDR2 is FYNNEI. The CDR3 DNA reads TGTGCCAGTGACGCTAGCGGTTACGAGCAGTACGTC. Its protein is CASDASGYEQYV.

The genes are TRBV28 and TRBJ2-5, with TRBD2 matching over 14 bases. With V trimmed by 5 bases and J by 5 bases, 7 bases remained unmatched. This CDR3 region has 16 residues. Germline CDR1 is MDHEN and CDR2 is SYDVKM. The CDR3 DNA is TGTGCCAGCAGTGGAGCGCGGACTAGCGGGAGGGAGACCCAGTACTTC. This sequence encodes CASSGARTSGRETQYF.